This T cell receptor beta chain was sequenced in a study of T cell responses to AZD1222 COVID-19 vaccine. Study results and limitations: Baseline seropositives among AZD1222 recipients totaled only 5 to 7. There were repertoire samples only from the period after the peak T cell response.

Remarks on this clone: Its target is unknown.

CDR1 is SGHAT and CDR2 is FQNNGV in the germline V gene. This CDR3 has 15 amino acids. Germline trimming cut 1 base from V and 3 bases from J; bases unmatched to any gene: 5. TCRdb's table, derived via immunoSEQ multiplex PCR, lists solely in-frame clones and lacks some. The sample yields roughly 90,000 clones, over 80% seen once. The sequence came from an adult in good health. The sequences come from peripheral blood, collected on day 0 of MenACWY control vaccination. The chain recombines TRBV11-2 with TRBJ2-7, with 8 bases lining up with TRBD1. CDR3 amino acids: CASSLGSGGVYEQYF. In DNA, the CDR3 is TGTGCCAGCAGCTTAGGATCAGGGGGCGTCTACGAGCAGTACTTC. Filled out from reference TRBV11-2 and TRBJ2-7, the complete variable domain reads EAGVAQSPRYKIIEKRQSVAFWCNPISGHATLYWYQQILGQGPKLLIQFQNNGVVDDSQLPKDRFSAERLKGVDSTLKIQPAKLEDSAVYLCASSLGSGGVYEQYFGPGTRLTVT.